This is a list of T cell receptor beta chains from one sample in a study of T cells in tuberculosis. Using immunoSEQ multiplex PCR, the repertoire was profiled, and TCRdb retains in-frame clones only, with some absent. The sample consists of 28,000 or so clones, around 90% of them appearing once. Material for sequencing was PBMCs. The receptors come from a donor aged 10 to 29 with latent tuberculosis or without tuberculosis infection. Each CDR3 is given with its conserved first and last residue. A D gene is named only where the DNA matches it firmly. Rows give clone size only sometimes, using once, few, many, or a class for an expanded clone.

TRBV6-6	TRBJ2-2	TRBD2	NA	CASSYFRGGVTGELFF	TGTGCCAGCAGTTATTTCCGGGGGGGTGTCACCGGGGAGCTGTTTTTT
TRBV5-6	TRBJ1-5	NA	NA	CASSLGRGPQHF	TGTGCCAGCAGCTTGGGGAGGGGACCCCAGCATTTT
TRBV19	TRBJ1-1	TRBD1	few	CASSPWGTGRDTEAFF	TGTGCCAGTAGTCCCTGGGGGACAGGTCGGGACACTGAAGCTTTCTTT
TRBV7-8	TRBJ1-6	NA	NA	CASSLRGTPLHF	TGTGCCAGCAGCTTACGTGGCACACCCCTCCACTTT
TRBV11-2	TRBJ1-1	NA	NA	CASSLTRTAEAFF	TGTGCCAGCAGCTTAACAAGGACAGCTGAAGCTTTCTTT
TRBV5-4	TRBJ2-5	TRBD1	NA	CASSRQGAEETQYF	TGTGCCAGCAGCCGCCAGGGGGCGGAAGAGACCCAGTACTTC
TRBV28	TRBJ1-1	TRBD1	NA	CASSRAGGLGEAFF	TGTGCCAGCAGTAGAGCAGGGGGGTTGGGTGAAGCTTTCTTT
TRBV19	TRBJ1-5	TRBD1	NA	CATKTGFGQPQHF	TGTGCCACCAAGACAGGGTTCGGTCAGCCCCAGCATTTT
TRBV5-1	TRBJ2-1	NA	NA	CASSLARASQNNEQFF	TGCGCCAGCAGCTTGGCCAGGGCTAGTCAGAACAATGAGCAGTTCTTC
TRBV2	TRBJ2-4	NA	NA	CASSVEHPPKNIQYF	TGTGCCAGCAGTGTCGAACACCCGCCAAAAAACATTCAGTACTTC
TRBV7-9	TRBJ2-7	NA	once	CASSPRTGVFYEQYF	TGTGCCAGCAGCCCCCGGACGGGAGTTTTCTACGAGCAGTACTTC
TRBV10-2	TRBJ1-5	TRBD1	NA	CASGDRNQPQHF	TGCGCCAGCGGGGACAGAAATCAGCCCCAGCATTTT
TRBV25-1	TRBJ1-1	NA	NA	CASSPGGWTEAFF	TGTGCCAGCAGTCCCGGGGGTTGGACTGAAGCTTTCTTT
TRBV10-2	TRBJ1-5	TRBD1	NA	CASSEGDRGRGNQPQHF	TGCGCCAGCAGTGAGGGTGACAGGGGTAGGGGCAATCAGCCCCAGCATTTT
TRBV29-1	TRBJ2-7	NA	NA	CSVVTGLHEQYF	TGCAGCGTTGTAACGGGGTTGCACGAGCAGTACTTC
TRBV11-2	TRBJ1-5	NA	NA	CASSQVGSNQPQHF	TGTGCCAGCAGCCAGGTGGGCAGCAATCAGCCCCAGCATTTT